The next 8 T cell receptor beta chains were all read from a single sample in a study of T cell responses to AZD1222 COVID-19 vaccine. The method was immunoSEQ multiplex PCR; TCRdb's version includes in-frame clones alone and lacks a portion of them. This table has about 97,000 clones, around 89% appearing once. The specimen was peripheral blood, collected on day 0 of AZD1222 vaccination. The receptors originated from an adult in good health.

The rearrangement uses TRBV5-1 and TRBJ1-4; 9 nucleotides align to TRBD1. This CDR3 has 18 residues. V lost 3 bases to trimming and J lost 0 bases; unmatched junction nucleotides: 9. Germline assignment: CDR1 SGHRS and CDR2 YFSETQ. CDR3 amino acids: CASSWGPGQGATNEKLFF. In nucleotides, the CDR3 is TGCGCCAGCAGCTGGGGGCCGGGACAGGGTGCAACTAATGAAAAACTGTTTTTT.

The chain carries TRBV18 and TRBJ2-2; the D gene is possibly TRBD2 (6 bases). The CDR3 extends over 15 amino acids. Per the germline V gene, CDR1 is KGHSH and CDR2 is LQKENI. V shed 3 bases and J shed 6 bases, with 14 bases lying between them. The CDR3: CASSPRLGGAGELFF. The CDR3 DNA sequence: TGTGCCAGCTCACCGAGACTTGGAGGGGCCGGGGAGCTGTTTTTT.

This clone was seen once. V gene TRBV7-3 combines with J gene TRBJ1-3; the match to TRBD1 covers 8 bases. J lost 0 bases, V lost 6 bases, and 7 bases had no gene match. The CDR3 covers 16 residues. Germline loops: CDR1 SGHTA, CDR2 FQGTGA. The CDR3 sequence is CASRRRTGNSGNTIYF. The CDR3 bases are TGTGCCAGCAGACGTCGGACAGGGAACTCTGGAAACACCATATATTTT.

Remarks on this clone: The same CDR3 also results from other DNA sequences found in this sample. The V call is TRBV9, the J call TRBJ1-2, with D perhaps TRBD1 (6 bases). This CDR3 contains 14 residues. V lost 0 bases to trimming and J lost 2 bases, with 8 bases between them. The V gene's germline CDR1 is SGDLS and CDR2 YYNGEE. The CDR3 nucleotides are TGTGCCAGCAGCGTAGGCACAGGGAACTATGGCTACACCTTC. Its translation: CASSVGTGNYGYTF. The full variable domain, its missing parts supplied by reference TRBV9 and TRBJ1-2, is DSGVTQTPKHLITATGQRVTLRCSPRSGDLSVYWYQQSLDQGLQFLIQYYNGEERAKGNILERFSAQQFPDLHSELNLSSLELGDSALYFCASSVGTGNYGYTFGSGTRLTVV.

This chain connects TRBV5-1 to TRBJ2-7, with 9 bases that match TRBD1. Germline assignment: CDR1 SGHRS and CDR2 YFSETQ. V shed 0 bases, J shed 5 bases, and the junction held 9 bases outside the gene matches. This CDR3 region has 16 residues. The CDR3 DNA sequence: TGCGCCAGCAGCTTGGTTTCGACAGGGGGATCGGACGAGCAGTACTTC. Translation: CASSLVSTGGSDEQYF.

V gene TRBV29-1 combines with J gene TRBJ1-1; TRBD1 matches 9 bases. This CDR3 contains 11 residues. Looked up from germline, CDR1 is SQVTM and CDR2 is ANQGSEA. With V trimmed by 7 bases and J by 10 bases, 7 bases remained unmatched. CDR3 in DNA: TGCAGCGCCCTGGGGACAGGGAGAGCTTTCTTT. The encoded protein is CSALGTGRAFF. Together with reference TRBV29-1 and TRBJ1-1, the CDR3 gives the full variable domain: SAVISQKPSRDICQRGTSLTIQCQVDSQVTMMFWYRQQPGQSLTLIATANQGSEATYESGFVIDKFPISRPNLTFSTLTVSNMSPEDSSIYLCSALGTGRAFFGQGTRLTVV.

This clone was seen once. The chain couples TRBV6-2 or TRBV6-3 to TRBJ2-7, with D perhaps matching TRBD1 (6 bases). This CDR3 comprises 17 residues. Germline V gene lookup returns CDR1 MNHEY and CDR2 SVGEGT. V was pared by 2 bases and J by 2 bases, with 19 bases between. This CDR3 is CASSYPSKGDITYEQYF. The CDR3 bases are TGTGCCAGCAGTTACCCATCGAAGGGGGACATAACCTACGAGCAGTACTTC.

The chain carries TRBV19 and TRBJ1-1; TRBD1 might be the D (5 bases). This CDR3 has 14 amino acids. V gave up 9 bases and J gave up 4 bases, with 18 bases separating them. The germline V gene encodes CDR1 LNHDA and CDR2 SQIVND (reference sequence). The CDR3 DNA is TGTGCCAGCCGAAACGGGGGGTCGGGCACTGAAGCTTTCTTT. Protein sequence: CASRNGGSGTEAFF.